This T cell receptor (beta chain) was recorded in a study of cytomegalovirus exposure and HLA in healthy donors. PCR used 60 Vbeta primers and 13 Jbeta primers. Only in-frame clones appear in the TCRdb table, and some are missing; sequencing was by immunoSEQ multiplex PCR. The sample contains tens of thousands of clones, roughly 74% of which appear only once. Whole-study results and caveats: Most of the TCR beta V segments (in an earlier analysis) were productive either about 90% or about 30% of the time. Excluded were some V segments that proved indistinguishable, including TRBV6-2 and TRBV6-3. An assumption of roughly uniform sequencing depth across donors underlay the presence/absence analyses.

Details on this clone: Its target is not known.

V shed 3 bases, J shed 4 bases, and the junction held 1 base outside the gene matches. Germline-derived CDR1 and CDR2 are LGHNA and YSLEER. The CDR3 runs 14 residues. The sequenced sample was PBMCs. The sequence was obtained from a woman aged 25 to 39 in good health and CMV-seropositive. The chain has TRBV4-3 and TRBJ1-5, with 9 bases aligning to TRBD1. The CDR3 sequence is CASSQDRGNQPQHF. Written as DNA, the CDR3 is TGCGCCAGCAGCCAGGACAGGGGTAATCAGCCCCAGCATTTT.